This entry is about one T cell receptor beta chain. Trimming removed 0 bases from V and 2 bases from J, with 13 bases in between. There are 17 residues in the CDR3. CDR1 and CDR2 (germline): LNHNV, YYDKDF (reference sequence). This sample is part of a study of blood T cell repertoires in COVID-19. Background on the study: T cells, B-cell-depleted T cells, or PBMCs provided the cDNA or gDNA that served as material.

Authors' methods: Reference gene primer amplification in the assay estimated nucleated cell counts. Repertoires were generated with immunoSEQ multiplex PCR, while TCRdb's copy carries only in-frame clones and drops some. V and J calls and clone size are given by that table; D and trimming were obtained from the DNA. The sample includes tens of thousands of clones, 80% to 90% of them seen just once. This TCR was recovered from a woman in her sixties or seventies with COVID-19, enrolled during active disease. V is TRBV15 and J is TRBJ1-4; D not resolved. Sequencing was done on a sample of peripheral blood. The CDR3 reads CATSREGGIVTNEKLFF. The CDR3 bases are TGTGCCACCAGCAGAGAAGGAGGGATAGTTACTAATGAAAAACTGTTTTTT. The whole variable domain, remainder taken from reference TRBV15 and TRBJ1-4, is DAMVIQNPRYQVTQFGKPVTLSCSQTLNHNVMYWYQQKSSQAPKLLFHYYDKDFNNEADTPDNFQSRRPNTSFCFLDIRSPGLGDTAMYLCATSREGGIVTNEKLFFGSGTQLSVL.